Many counts were recorded for the clone carrying this T cell receptor (beta chain). Its antigen is unidentified. From germline, CDR1 is MDHEN and CDR2 SYDVKM. V was pared by 4 bases and J by 5 bases, with 9 bases of the junction left unmatched. The CDR3 sequence is 18 residues long. Template switching added a universal primer site; cDNA carried unique molecular identifiers. TCRdb recomputed calls from the 5' RACE reads with MiXCR, one row per CDR3 protein. The sample includes about 810,000 distinct CDR3 sequences, more than 9% of them seen just once. These data come from a study of identical twins. General study results and limits: Findings depended on cross-sectional statistics rather than tracking the same donors. Alpha sequences that were out-of-frame and twin-shared showed an excess of low generation probability.

The same data also contributed to another study, on yellow fever vaccine responses in identical twins.

V usage is TRBV28 and J usage is TRBJ2-2, with 14 bases fitting TRBD2. Source material: PBMCs. The receptor comes from a woman aged 18-29 years in good health. DNA of the CDR3: TGTGCCAGCAGTTCACCCGGACTAGCGGGAGGAAGGACCGGGGAGCTGTTTTTT. Protein: CASSSPGLAGGRTGELFF.